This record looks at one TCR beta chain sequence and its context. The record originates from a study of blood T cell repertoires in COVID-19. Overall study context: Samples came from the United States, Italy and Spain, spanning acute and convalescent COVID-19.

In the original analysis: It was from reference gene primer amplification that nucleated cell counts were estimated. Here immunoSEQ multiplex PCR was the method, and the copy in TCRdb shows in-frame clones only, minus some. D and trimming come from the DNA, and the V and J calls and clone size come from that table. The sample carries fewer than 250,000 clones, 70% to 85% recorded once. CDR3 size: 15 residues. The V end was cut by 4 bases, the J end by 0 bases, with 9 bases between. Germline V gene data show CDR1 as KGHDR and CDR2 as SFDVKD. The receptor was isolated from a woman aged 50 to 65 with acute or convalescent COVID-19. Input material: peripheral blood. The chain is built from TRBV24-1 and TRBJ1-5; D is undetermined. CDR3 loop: CATSDPRYSNQPQHF. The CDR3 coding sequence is TGTGCCACCAGTGACCCACGGTATAGCAATCAGCCCCAGCATTTT.